This is a list of T cell receptor beta chains from one sample in a study of Graves' ophthalmopathy and Graves' hyperthyroidism. MiXCR, applied by TCRdb to the multiplex PCR reads, yields one record per CDR3 protein. This sample has some 750,000 distinct CDR3 sequences, with roughly two fifths found just once. The sequencing sample was made of peripheral blood. The receptors originated from an adult man with Graves' ophthalmopathy. The CDR3 runs from the conserved cysteine through the conserved F or W. The D gene is left open where the match is weak. Size tells how often a clone was seen (once, few, many) or the class of an expanded clone, and some rows leave it out.

d_call clone_size j_call v_call cdr3_nt cdr3_aa
NA few TRBJ1-4 TRBV6-6 TGTGCCGCTGCAGGTGGACGAAGGAAAAAACTGTTTTTT CAAAGGRRKKLFF
NA many TRBJ1-2 TRBV9 TGTGCCAGCAGCCCAGGCGGCAAGGTGGCCTATGGCTACACCTTC CASSPGGKVAYGYTF
TRBD1 NA TRBJ2-6 TRBV7-9 TGTGCCAGCAGCCCCGGGACAGGGTTATATGGGGCCAACGTCCTGACTTTC CASSPGTGLYGANVLTF
NA many TRBJ2-7 TRBV7-2 TGTGCCAGCAGCTTACTCCGGGGGTCCTACGAGCAGTACTTC CASSLLRGSYEQYF
NA NA TRBJ2-5 TRBV6-5 TGTGCCAGCAGTTGGAGGCGGGATCGGGGGGAGACCCAGTACTTC CASSWRRDRGETQYF
NA many TRBJ2-7 TRBV29-1 TGCAGCGTTGAAGGGGTGCGAGGGCTGGGGTCGAGGGAGCAGTACTTC CSVEGVRGLGSREQYF
NA NA TRBJ2-7 TRBV25-1 TGTGCCAGCAGACCCGCGACGTACTCCTACGAGCAGTACTTC CASRPATYSYEQYF
TRBD1 once TRBJ1-6 TRBV9 TGTGCCAGCTCCGAGACGCACGGGACAGGTACCCCCCTCCACTTT CASSETHGTGTPLHF
TRBD2 NA TRBJ2-6 TRBV10-1 TGTGCCAGCTCACCGGGAGGAGCCGGGCGCTCTGGGGCCAACGTCCTGACTTTC CASSPGGAGRSGANVLTF
TRBD1 many TRBJ1-2 TRBV25-1 TGTGCCAGCAGTGAATTTCAGGGACAGGGACAACATGGCTACACCTTC CASSEFQGQGQHGYTF
NA NA TRBJ1-5 TRBV10-3 TGTGCCAGCAGTGAAGAACTGGGACCGAATCAGCCCCAGCATTTT CASSEELGPNQPQHF
NA NA TRBJ1-2 TRBV10-3 TGTGCCATCAGTGACAATCGGACTATCGGCTACACCTTC CAISDNRTIGYTF
NA few TRBJ1-1 TRBV7-8 TGTGCCAGCAGCTTAGCGCCACAGCCGTCAGGCATTGAAGCTTTCTTT CASSLAPQPSGIEAFF